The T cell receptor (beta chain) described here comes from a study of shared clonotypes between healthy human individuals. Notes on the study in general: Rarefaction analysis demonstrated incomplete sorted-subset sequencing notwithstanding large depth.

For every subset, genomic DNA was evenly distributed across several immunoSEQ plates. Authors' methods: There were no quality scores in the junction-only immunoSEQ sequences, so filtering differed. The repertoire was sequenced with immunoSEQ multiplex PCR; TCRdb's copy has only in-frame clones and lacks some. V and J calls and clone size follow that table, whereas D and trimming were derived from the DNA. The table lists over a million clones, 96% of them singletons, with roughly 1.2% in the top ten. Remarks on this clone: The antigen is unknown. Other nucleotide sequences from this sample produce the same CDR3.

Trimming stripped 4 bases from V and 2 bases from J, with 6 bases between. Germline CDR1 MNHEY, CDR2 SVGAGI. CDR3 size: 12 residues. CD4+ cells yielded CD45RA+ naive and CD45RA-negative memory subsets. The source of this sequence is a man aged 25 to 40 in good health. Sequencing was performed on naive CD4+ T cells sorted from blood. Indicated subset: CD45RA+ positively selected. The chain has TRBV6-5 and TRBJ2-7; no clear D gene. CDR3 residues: CASSSTPYEQYF. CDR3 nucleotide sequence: TGTGCCAGCAGTTCAACTCCCTACGAGCAGTACTTC.